This TCR beta chain was documented in a study of cytomegalovirus exposure and HLA in healthy donors. Whole-study results and caveats: Overall, around 150 TCR beta chains were annotated as cytomegalovirus-associated. The study found most TCR sequences rare, yet found some public TCRs in many donors.

Sampled while nominally healthy, donors likely had unrecorded immune exposures. The CDR3 length is 19 residues. Looked up from germline, CDR1 is LNHDA and CDR2 is SQIVND (reference sequence). V was clipped by 4 bases and J by 1 base; unmatched bases: 13. As concerns this clone: Its antigen is undetermined.

PCR was performed using 60 Vbeta and 13 Jbeta primers. The data were produced by immunoSEQ multiplex PCR, yet TCRdb's version contains in-frame clones alone and is incomplete. Of approximately 100,000 clones in the sample, about 70% were seen once. This receptor was identified in a man aged 45-65 years in good health and CMV-seropositive. The specimen was PBMCs. The chain combines TRBV19 with TRBJ1-1; 12 positions agree with TRBD1. CDR3 sequence (DNA): TGTGCCAGTAGTAGGGGACAGGGGGCGCGAGGGGCCTCGAACACTGAAGCTTTCTTT. It yields the protein CASSRGQGARGASNTEAFF. Combining the CDR3 with reference TRBV19 and TRBJ1-1 gives the whole variable domain DGGITQSPKYLFRKEGQNVTLSCEQNLNHDAMYWYRQDPGQGLRLIYYSQIVNDFQKGDIAEGYSVSREKKESFPLTVTSAQKNPTAFYLCASSRGQGARGASNTEAFFGQGTRLTVV.